One and the same sample provided the 20 T cell receptor beta chains below, sequenced in a study of cytomegalovirus exposure and HLA in healthy donors. The primer mix had 60 Vbeta and 13 Jbeta primers. The assay was immunoSEQ multiplex PCR, and TCRdb's table has in-frame clones only and misses some. The sample includes fewer than 45,000 clones, approximately 91% of them seen just once. The sequenced material came from PBMCs. The receptors were sampled from a young woman in good health and CMV-seronegative.

This chain uses TRBV29-1 with TRBJ2-1; no definite D call. The CDR3 loop spans 12 amino acids. V shed 4 bases and J shed 4 bases, with 8 bases lying between them. Germline CDR1 is SQVTM and CDR2 is ANQGSEA. DNA for the CDR3: TGCAGCGTTGTCCCAGGTTACAATGAGCAGTTCTTC. Translation gives CSVVPGYNEQFF.

This clone was seen only once. CDR3 in amino acids: CASSGLAGAYNEQFF. The CDR3 DNA follows: TGTGCCAGCAGCGGGTTAGCGGGAGCCTACAATGAGCAGTTCTTC. J is TRBJ2-1 and V is TRBV9; 9 nucleotides match TRBD2. J gave up 2 bases and V 3 bases, and 3 bases lay outside the gene matches. Germline-derived CDR1 and CDR2 are SGDLS and YYNGEE. This CDR3 has 15 amino acids. Full variable domain (remainder filled in from reference TRBV9 and TRBJ2-1): DSGVTQTPKHLITATGQRVTLRCSPRSGDLSVYWYQQSLDQGLQFLIQYYNGEERAKGNILERFSAQQFPDLHSELNLSSLELGDSALYFCASSGLAGAYNEQFFGPGTRLTVL.

The sample holds one count of this clone. This chain connects TRBV6-6 to TRBJ2-6; D is perhaps TRBD1 (6 bases). V was trimmed by 6 bases and J by 4 bases, leaving 13 bases between them. This CDR3 is built from 15 residues. Germline assignment: CDR1 MNHNY and CDR2 SVGAGI (reference sequence). CDR3 in DNA: TGTGCCAGCAGCCTCACAGGGAGAGGGGCCAACGTCCTGACTTTC. Amino acids: CASSLTGRGANVLTF.

This clone has just one count. V and J are TRBV2 and TRBJ1-5; tentatively, D is TRBD1 (5 bases). This CDR3 has 15 residues. Germline V gene data show CDR1 as SNHLY and CDR2 as FYNNEI. V lost 7 bases to trimming and J lost 1 base, with 14 bases between them. The CDR3 spells CASNRDGRSNQPQHF. In DNA form, the CDR3 reads TGTGCCAGCAACCGGGACGGGAGGAGCAATCAGCCCCAGCATTTT.

This chain joins TRBV28 and TRBJ1-1; 9 nucleotides align to TRBD1. Unmatched junction bases numbered 9, after V lost 6 bases and J lost 1 base. The CDR3 loop spans 16 amino acids. CDR1 and CDR2 from the germline V gene are MDHEN and SYDVKM. The CDR3 region has the DNA TGTGCCAGCAGGCCAACAGGGGGCGGGCGGAACACTGAAGCTTTCTTT. Amino acids: CASRPTGGGRNTEAFF.

The rearrangement uses TRBV10-3 and TRBJ1-1; D gene uncertain. Between the trimmed V and J ends, which lost 4 bases and 3 bases, there was a span of 6 bases. This CDR3 region has 12 residues. Germline V gene sequence: CDR1 ENHRY, CDR2 SYGVKD. The CDR3 DNA reads as TGTGCCATCAGTGGGCCAGACACTGAAGCTTTCTTT. Protein sequence: CAISGPDTEAFF.

A single count supports this clone. J is TRBJ2-7 and V is TRBV9, with TRBD2 identical over 13 bases. The CDR3 is made up of 14 amino acids. Germline CDR1 reads SGDLS; CDR2 reads YYNGEE. Trimming at V came to 2 bases and at J to 5 bases, leaving 1 base not matched to a gene. Here the CDR3 reads CASSVGTSGDEQYF. CDR3 nucleotide sequence: TGTGCCAGCAGCGTGGGGACTAGCGGGGACGAGCAGTACTTC.

The chain recombines TRBV18 with TRBJ1-5, with TRBD1 matching 10 bases. The germline gives CDR1 KGHSH, CDR2 LQKENI. V shed 3 bases, J shed 6 bases, and the junction held 11 bases outside the gene matches. The CDR3 has 17 amino acids. DNA for the CDR3: TGTGCCAGCTCACCGGGGCCCGGACAGGGGGGGATTCAGCCCCAGCATTTT. Amino acids: CASSPGPGQGGIQPQHF.

This rearrangement joins TRBV7-9 to TRBJ2-3, with D maybe TRBD1 (5 bases). This CDR3 region has 17 residues. Between the trimmed V and J ends, which lost 2 bases and 0 bases, there was a span of 15 bases. Germline V gene lookup returns CDR1 SEHNR and CDR2 FQNEAQ (reference sequence). CDR3 loop: CASSLYLWGRSTDTQYF. The CDR3, as DNA: TGTGCCAGCAGCTTATATTTATGGGGCCGGAGCACAGATACGCAGTATTTT.

Notes on this clone: At one end the junction does not follow the germline gene, possibly because of a read error. The V call is TRBV7-9, the J call TRBJ2-5; 7 bases are a match to TRBD1. The CDR3 has 16 amino acids. CDR1 is SEHNR, CDR2 FQNEAQ, per germline (reference sequence). DNA for the CDR3: TGTTCCAGCAGCTTGGGCGGAAGGGGGCGCGTGGAGACCCAGTACTTC. Protein sequence: CSSSLGGRGRVETQYF.

V gene TRBV5-1 combines with J gene TRBJ1-3, with unresolved D. Between the trimmed V and J ends, which lost 0 bases and 3 bases, there was a span of 10 bases. Germline V gene data show CDR1 as SGHRS and CDR2 as YFSETQ. The CDR3 consists of 15 residues. This chain's CDR3 is CASSLVGGNGNTIYF. The CDR3 nucleotides read TGCGCCAGCAGCTTGGTCGGAGGGAATGGAAACACCATATATTTT.

This chain uses TRBV5-4 with TRBJ2-1, with 9 positions matching TRBD2. The CDR3 loop spans 18 amino acids. Per the germline V gene, CDR1 is SGHNT and CDR2 is YYREEE (reference sequence). V gave up 0 bases and J gave up 2 bases; unmatched junction bases: 9. This CDR3 reads CASSLGLAGVTAYNEQFF. In nucleotides, the CDR3 is TGTGCCAGCAGCTTGGGATTAGCGGGAGTTACCGCCTACAATGAGCAGTTCTTC.

This chain connects TRBV19 to TRBJ2-1, with 7 bases matching TRBD2. Germline CDR1 and CDR2: LNHDA and SQIVND (reference sequence). This CDR3 has 17 residues. J was trimmed by 8 bases and V by 1 base; bases with no gene match: 14. The CDR3 nucleotides read TGTGCCAGTAGTATAGGGTCGGGGGGTCTAATTCGGGATGAGCAGTTCTTC. Protein sequence: CASSIGSGGLIRDEQFF. The whole variable domain, remainder taken from reference TRBV19 and TRBJ2-1, is DGGITQSPKYLFRKEGQNVTLSCEQNLNHDAMYWYRQDPGQGLRLIYYSQIVNDFQKGDIAEGYSVSREKKESFPLTVTSAQKNPTAFYLCASSIGSGGLIRDEQFFGPGTRLTVL.

A note on this clone: Germline and junction disagree at one end, which may indicate a read error. This rearrangement joins TRBV7-9 to TRBJ1-1; D uncertain. In germline, CDR1 is SEHNR, CDR2 FQNEAQ (reference sequence). The CDR3 length is 14 residues. The CDR3 spells CSSSLREGNTEAFF. CDR3 coding DNA: TGTTCCAGCAGCCTCCGGGAGGGGAACACTGAAGCTTTCTTT.

The chain uses TRBV20-1 and TRBJ1-1, with 8 bases identical to TRBD1. CDR1 is DFQATT, CDR2 SNEGSKA, per germline (reference sequence). CDR3 length equals 11 residues. V lost 5 bases to trimming and J lost 10 bases; unmatched junction nucleotides: 6. CDR3 in DNA: TGCAGTGCTTCGACAGGGACAGGAGCTTTCTTT. Its protein is CSASTGTGAFF.

The chain is built from TRBV5-1 and TRBJ1-1; perhaps TRBD1 as D (6 bases). There are 15 residues in the CDR3. V was clipped by 6 bases and J by 0 bases, with 15 bases between them. CDR1 and CDR2 (germline): SGHRS, YFSETQ. CDR3 in amino acids: CASTPLGHLNTEAFF. DNA for the CDR3: TGCGCCAGCACCCCCCTGGGACACTTGAACACTGAAGCTTTCTTT.

The chain has TRBV19 and TRBJ2-7; weak D call: TRBD1 (6 bases). The CDR3 length is 16 residues. V gave up 4 bases and J gave up 0 bases, with 16 bases separating them. CDR1 LNHDA and CDR2 SQIVND come from the germline V gene (reference sequence). The CDR3 loop reads CASSSMTGWGSYEQYF. The DNA for the CDR3 is TGTGCCAGTAGTAGTATGACAGGCTGGGGCTCCTACGAGCAGTACTTC.

In this sample, this clone turned up a few times. The genes are TRBV11-1 and TRBJ2-1; weak D call: TRBD2 (5 bases). CDR1 and CDR2 (germline): SGHAT, FQDESV (reference sequence). Trimming removed 8 bases at V and 8 bases at J, with 10 bases between. This CDR3 has 11 residues. The CDR3, as DNA: TGTGCCAGCCGAGGGAGCGATGAGCAGTTCTTC. This encodes CASRGSDEQFF.

The CDR3 sequence is CASSPRTEKVNEQFF. The CDR3 nucleotides are TGTGCCAGCAGCCCGAGGACAGAAAAAGTCAATGAGCAGTTCTTC. The chain couples TRBV7-3 to TRBJ2-1, with a possible D match to TRBD1 (6 bases). The V gene's germline CDR1 is SGHTA and CDR2 FQGTGA. The CDR3 runs to 15 residues. V was trimmed by 5 bases and J by 6 bases, leaving 17 bases between them.

This clone has only one observation. This sequence joins TRBV10-3 and TRBJ2-2; no clear D gene. The V end was cut by 5 bases, the J end by 1 base, with 5 bases between. Looked up from germline, CDR1 is ENHRY and CDR2 is SYGVKD. The CDR3 totals 13 residues. The CDR3 is CAISSGNTGELFF. For the CDR3, the DNA is TGTGCCATCAGTTCCGGGAACACCGGGGAGCTGTTTTTT.